The clone carrying this T cell receptor beta chain was counted many times. From RNA transcripts, TCR beta CDR3 regions were amplified. With the HTBI primer set, the TCR CDR3 went through a first round of RT-PCR. From the multiplex PCR reads, TCRdb called clonotypes with MiXCR, one entry per CDR3 protein. The sample lists fewer than 110,000 distinct CDR3 sequences; about 16% were seen once. Absence of ophthalmopathy progression within 18 months defined stable Graves' hyperthyroidism. Disease duration under 2 months; hyperthyroidism patients were aged 18 to 65. This specimen belongs to a study of T cells in Graves' hyperthyroidism and ophthalmopathy. About the study: Pretreatment peripheral blood was obtained at initial diagnosis.

V lost 2 bases and J 4 bases, leaving 5 bases between the germline ends. Germline V gene data show CDR1 as GTSNPN and CDR2 as SVGIG (reference sequence). The CDR3 covers 12 residues. V is TRBV30 and J is TRBJ2-2; D gene uncertain. The clonotype comes from a woman in her 50s with Graves' hyperthyroidism. The specimen sequenced was blood. DNA for the CDR3: TGTGCCTGGAGTTACGGCACCGGGGAGCTGTTTTTT. Its translation: CAWSYGTGELFF. Full variable domain (outside the CDR3, taken from reference TRBV30 and TRBJ2-2): SQTIHQWPATLVQPVGSPLSLECTVEGTSNPNLYWYRQAAGRGLQLLFYSVGIGQISSEVPQNLSASRPQDRQFILSSKKLLLSDSGFYLCAWSYGTGELFFGEGSRLTVL.